This T cell receptor (beta chain) was identified in a study of T cell responses to AZD1222 COVID-19 vaccine. About the research overall: Pooled in the analysis were second doses at about 4 or about 12 weeks. Notes on the study in general: Breadth and depth of Spike-specific TCRs rose after two AZD1222 doses. Spike-spanning, vaccine-associated CD4 TCRs were dominant at 160-218 and 743-854. Nearly half of the spike-specific TCRs reportedly recognize variant regions that carry no mutations.

Turning to this clone: No antigen is known for it.

V lost 1 base, J lost 6 bases, and 5 bases stayed unmatched. The CDR3 length is 16 residues. The germline CDR1 and CDR2 sequences are SEHNR and FQNEAQ (reference sequence). Assay: immunoSEQ multiplex PCR; the TCRdb copy retains only in-frame clones and omits some. The data contain 140,000 or so clones, 70% to 90% of them singletons. The chain combines TRBV7-9 with TRBJ2-1, with 11 bases lining up with TRBD2. The sequencing used peripheral blood, collected on day 0 of AZD1222 vaccination. The TCR was taken from an adult in good health. The CDR3 reads CASSLGTSGWPNEQFF. CDR3 nucleotides: TGTGCCAGCAGCTTAGGGACTAGCGGGTGGCCCAATGAGCAGTTCTTC.